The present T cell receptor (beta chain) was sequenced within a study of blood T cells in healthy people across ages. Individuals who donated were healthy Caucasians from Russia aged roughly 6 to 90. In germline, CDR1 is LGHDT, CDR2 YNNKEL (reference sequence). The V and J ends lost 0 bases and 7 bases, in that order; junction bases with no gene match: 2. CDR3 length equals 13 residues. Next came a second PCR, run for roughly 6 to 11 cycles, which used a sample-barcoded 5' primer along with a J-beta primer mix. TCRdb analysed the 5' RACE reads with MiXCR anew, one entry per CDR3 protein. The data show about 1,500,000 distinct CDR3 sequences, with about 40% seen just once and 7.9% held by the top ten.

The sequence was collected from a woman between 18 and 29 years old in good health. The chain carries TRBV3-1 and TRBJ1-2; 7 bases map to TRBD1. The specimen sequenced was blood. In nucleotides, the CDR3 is TGTGCCAGCAGCCAAGACAACAGGGGTGGCTACACCTTC. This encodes CASSQDNRGGYTF.